This T cell receptor (beta chain) was obtained from a study of T cells in Graves' hyperthyroidism and ophthalmopathy. Germline loops: CDR1 SEHNR, CDR2 FQNEAQ (reference sequence). The V end was cut by 6 bases, the J end by 8 bases, with 14 bases between. This CDR3 contains 12 residues. The table lists this clonotype with many counts. Antigen specificity is unknown. Study-wide points: Also found in blood were most expanded thyroid clonotypes above 0.001.

Amplification of TCR beta CDR3 regions was performed using RNA transcripts as template. The TCR CDR3 first-round RT-PCR relied on the HTBI primer set. TCRdb passed the multiplex PCR reads through MiXCR, listing each CDR3 protein once. The data show about 560,000 distinct CDR3 sequences, approximately 16% seen once. V is TRBV7-9 and J is TRBJ2-7, with a weak D call TRBD2 (6 bases). The sequenced sample was blood. This TCR came from a woman younger than 35 with Graves' hyperthyroidism. The CDR3 loop is CASSPEAGKQYF. CDR3 coding DNA: TGTGCCAGCAGTCCCGAGGCGGGAAAGCAGTACTTC.